Following are 22 T cell receptor beta chains from one sample sequenced in a study of the immune and genomic landscape of osteosarcoma (dated by TCRdb to about 2020). Library construction relied on the immunoSEQ multiplex PCR assay. As stored in TCRdb, this immuneACCESS dataset retains in-frame rearrangements with V and J assigned. A fraction of the clones does not appear; measured against another copy, unresolved V genes explain less than half of the discrepancy, and the remainder lacks a known reason. This sample lists about 4,600 clones; 70% to 85% were detected once. 6% to 7% of the sample is in the top ten clones. Post-treatment primary, local recurrence and metastasis tumors from poor-prognosis patients were used as specimens. Material: osteosarcoma tumor tissue from the lung. All receptors come from a human donor with osteosarcoma.

The V and J genes are TRBV11-3 and TRBJ2-3, with 7 bases matching TRBD1. The ends lost 3 bases at V and 2 bases at J; junction bases unmatched: 14. Germline-derived CDR1 and CDR2 are SGHNT and YENEEA. This CDR3 has 18 amino acids. The CDR3 loop is CASSFSITGVVSTDTQYF. CDR3 coding DNA: TGTGCCAGCAGCTTTTCTATCACAGGGGTAGTTTCCACAGATACGCAGTATTTT.

The chain carries TRBV10-3 and TRBJ2-2; TRBD2 agrees at 11 bases. With 6 bases clipped from V and 4 bases from J, the junction kept 10 bases outside the gene matches. CDR3 size: 17 residues. The germline CDR1 and CDR2 sequences are ENHRY and SYGVKD. The CDR3 here is CAISLQTSGDITGELFF. As DNA, the CDR3 is TGTGCCATCAGCCTTCAGACTAGCGGGGATATCACCGGGGAGCTGTTTTTT.

This clone has more than one count but fewer than ten. The gene calls are TRBV2 and TRBJ2-2; D is possibly TRBD1 or TRBD2 (5 bases each). CDR1 SNHLY and CDR2 FYNNEI come from the germline V gene. The CDR3 is 14 amino acids. The V end lost 6 bases, the J end lost 1 base, and 9 bases lay between the germline ends. The CDR3 nucleotides are TGTGCCAGCAGGGGGACGGTGAACACCGGGGAGCTGTTTTTT. Its translation: CASRGTVNTGELFF.

The chain uses TRBV10-2 and TRBJ2-1; tentative D call: TRBD1 (6 bases). Germline values: CDR1 WSHSY, CDR2 SAAADI. The CDR3 extends over 12 amino acids. Trimming took 2 bases from V and 13 from J, leaving 12 bases between them. CDR3 bases: TGCGCCAGCAGTGAGACCCACAGGGTCCAGTTCTTC. It yields the protein CASSETHRVQFF.

In DNA form, the CDR3 reads TGTGCCAGCAGTGAAGCGCTTCGGCGGGATATCTACGAGCAGTACTTC. Translating it yields CASSEALRRDIYEQYF. The rearrangement uses TRBV2 and TRBJ2-7, with D perhaps matching TRBD2 (6 bases). The CDR3 is 16 amino acids. Trimming left V 0 bases short and J 3 bases short, with 15 bases between. Germline lookup yields CDR1 SNHLY and CDR2 FYNNEI.

The chain joins TRBV4-1 to TRBJ1-1; D remains unclear. CDR1 MGHRA and CDR2 YSYEKL come from the germline V gene. This CDR3 comprises 19 residues. V was cut by 1 base and J by 0 bases, with 21 bases left in between. CDR3 residues: CASSQVLRLLSAMNTEAFF. The DNA for the CDR3 is TGCGCCAGCAGCCAAGTGTTGAGGCTCTTATCAGCGATGAACACTGAAGCTTTCTTT.

The V and J genes are TRBV7-9 and TRBJ2-1; D perhaps matches TRBD2 (6 bases). Germline CDR1 reads SEHNR; CDR2 reads FQNEAQ (reference sequence). V was trimmed by 2 bases and J by 9 bases, leaving 17 bases between them. This CDR3 contains 15 residues. The CDR3 nucleotides read TGTGCCAGCAGCTTAACGGGACCTCGGGGGAGTGAGCAGTTCTTC. Amino acid sequence: CASSLTGPRGSEQFF.

This sequence joins TRBV15 and TRBJ2-5; D remains unclear. The V and J ends lost 1 base and 5 bases respectively, with 8 bases between them. Germline values: CDR1 LNHNV, CDR2 YYDKDF (reference sequence). The CDR3 length is 13 residues. CDR3 region: CATSRAPFETQYF. The CDR3 DNA sequence: TGTGCCACCAGCAGAGCCCCCTTCGAGACCCAGTACTTC.

Sample share makes this clone large. The chain recombines TRBV6-6 with TRBJ1-2; a weak D match, TRBD1 (5 bases). Germline-derived CDR1 and CDR2 are MNHNY and SVGAGI (reference sequence). Trimming left V 5 bases short and J 7 bases short, with 20 bases between. The CDR3 is 15 amino acids. CDR3 protein: CASSLLGRGQGGYTF. CDR3 sequence (DNA): TGTGCCAGCAGTCTACTCGGACGCGGCCAGGGTGGCTACACCTTC.

Only one count was recorded for this clone. This rearrangement joins TRBV4-2 to TRBJ1-1; D not resolved. V lost 1 base and J lost 1, with 10 bases in between. The CDR3 totals 15 residues. Germline V CDR1 and CDR2: LGHNA, YNFKEQ. DNA for the CDR3: TGTGCCAGCAGCCAAGTTATCGGAGAGAACACTGAAGCTTTCTTT. This translates into CASSQVIGENTEAFF.

The rearrangement joins TRBV18 to TRBJ1-3; D uncertain. The CDR3 runs 15 residues. V lost 0 bases, J lost 4 bases, and 10 bases lay in between. The V gene's germline CDR1 is KGHSH and CDR2 LQKENI. The CDR3 DNA reads TGTGCCAGCTCACCACCAGGGTGGGAAGGAAACACCATATATTTT. Its protein product is CASSPPGWEGNTIYF.

V usage is TRBV18 and J usage is TRBJ2-2; 14 nucleotides agree with TRBD2. Germline V gene sequence: CDR1 KGHSH, CDR2 LQKENI. The CDR3 runs to 17 residues. After removal of 0 bases from V and 4 bases from J, the junction contained 1 base not matched to a gene. This chain's CDR3 is CASSPPGLAGGTGELFF. CDR3 DNA sequence: TGTGCCAGCTCACCACCCGGACTAGCGGGAGGCACCGGGGAGCTGTTTTTT.

The rearrangement joins TRBV7-9 to TRBJ1-1; D not certain. The V gene's germline CDR1 is SEHNR and CDR2 FQNEAQ (reference sequence). V lost 4 bases to trimming and J lost 4 bases, with 13 bases between them. CDR3 length: 14 amino acids. DNA for the CDR3: TGTGCCAGCAGCTCTACCTCTCTGGGCACTGAAGCTTTCTTT. Encoded protein: CASSSTSLGTEAFF.

By share, this clone ranks as medium-sized (0.01 to 0.1%). The V and J genes are TRBV19 and TRBJ2-2; the match to TRBD2 covers 10 bases. This CDR3 is built from 18 residues. Unmatched junction bases numbered 14, after V lost 2 bases and J lost 8 bases. CDR1 and CDR2 (germline): LNHDA, SQIVND (reference sequence). CDR3 sequence (DNA): TGTGCCAGTAGTATAAGTCCAGCGGGAGGGCCGCGCGGGGGGGAGCTGTTTTTT. This encodes CASSISPAGGPRGGELFF. Supplemented by reference TRBV19 and TRBJ2-2, the full variable domain reads DGGITQSPKYLFRKEGQNVTLSCEQNLNHDAMYWYRQDPGQGLRLIYYSQIVNDFQKGDIAEGYSVSREKKESFPLTVTSAQKNPTAFYLCASSISPAGGPRGGELFFGEGSRLTVL.

This clone was seen only a few times. V gene TRBV6-1 combines with J gene TRBJ1-2; 10 bases fit TRBD1. The CDR3 totals 14 residues. Germline-derived CDR1 and CDR2 are MNHNS and SASEGT. J gave up 8 bases and V 6 bases, and 9 bases lay outside the gene matches. The CDR3 nucleotides read TGTGCCAGCAGCGACCAGACAGGGGGCGGCGGCTACACCTTC. Translation: CASSDQTGGGGYTF.

The chain is built from TRBV4-3 and TRBJ1-1; tentatively, D is TRBD1 (5 bases). The germline V gene has CDR1 LGHNA and CDR2 YSLEER. Trimming cost V 6 bases and J 5 bases, with 13 bases left between them. The CDR3 loop spans 13 amino acids. CDR3: CASRLTGGTEAFF. Here the CDR3 DNA reads TGCGCCAGCAGGCTAACGGGGGGAACTGAAGCTTTCTTT.

The chain employs TRBV30 and TRBJ2-6, with D tentatively TRBD2 (5 bases). Germline V CDR1 and CDR2: GTSNPN, SVGIG (reference sequence). Trimming shortened V by 3 bases and J by 2 bases, and 8 bases separated the two germline ends. CDR3 length: 14 amino acids. The CDR3 region is CAWSNGAGANVLTF. The CDR3 DNA sequence: TGTGCCTGGAGCAACGGGGCTGGGGCCAACGTCCTGACTTTC. Combining the CDR3 with reference TRBV30 and TRBJ2-6 gives the whole variable domain SQTIHQWPATLVQPVGSPLSLECTVEGTSNPNLYWYRQAAGRGLQLLFYSVGIGQISSEVPQNLSASRPQDRQFILSSKKLLLSDSGFYLCAWSNGAGANVLTFGAGSRLTVL.

This clone was counted a single time. The chain has TRBV14 and TRBJ2-7; 11 positions agree with TRBD2. This CDR3 is 18 amino acids long. V shed 1 base and J 2 bases; nucleotides not matched to a gene: 10. Germline V gives CDR1 SGHDN, CDR2 FVKESK. This chain's CDR3 is CASSQGTSGYDVTYEQYF. The CDR3 nucleotides read TGTGCCAGCAGCCAAGGGACTAGCGGGTACGATGTCACCTACGAGCAGTACTTC.

This clone was detected only a few times. The chain joins TRBV28 to TRBJ2-3; D unresolved. The germline gives CDR1 MDHEN, CDR2 SYDVKM. This CDR3 has 13 residues. The V end was cut by 6 bases, the J end by 6 bases, with 13 bases between. CDR3 protein: CASSAPPADTQYF. In nucleotides, the CDR3 is TGTGCCAGCAGCGCTCCCCCGGCGGATACGCAGTATTTT.

The chain couples TRBV5-1 to TRBJ2-7, with 9 bases fitting TRBD1. The J segment lost 2 bases and the V segment lost 4 bases, leaving 7 bases of the junction unmatched. The CDR3 consists of 15 residues. Germline V gene data show CDR1 as SGHRS and CDR2 as YFSETQ. Written as DNA, the CDR3 is TGCGCCAGCAGCCCTCAGACAGGGGGTACCTACGAGCAGTACTTC. Residues: CASSPQTGGTYEQYF. The full variable domain, in which reference TRBV5-1 and TRBJ2-7 provide the parts outside the CDR3, is KAGVTQTPRYLIKTRGQQVTLSCSPISGHRSVSWYQQTPGQGLQFLFEYFSETQRNKGNFPGRFSGRQFSNSRSEMNVSTLELGDSALYLCASSPQTGGTYEQYFGPGTRLTVT.

The rearrangement uses TRBV7-3 and TRBJ2-5; D uncertain. V lost 4 bases and J 4 bases, leaving 16 bases between the germline ends. Germline V lookup: CDR1 SGHTA, CDR2 FQGTGA. This CDR3 contains 15 residues. CDR3 nucleotides: TGTGCCAGCAGCTCCAACTCCGCCCATCGAGAGACCCAGTACTTC. This sequence encodes CASSSNSAHRETQYF.

In its sample, this clone was seen a few times. The chain recombines TRBV27 with TRBJ1-2, with a tentative D call TRBD1 (5 bases). CDR3 length equals 14 residues. CDR1 and CDR2 (germline): MNHEY, SMNVEV (reference sequence). Deletions cut 5 bases from V and 2 bases from J, with 12 bases between. CDR3 sequence (DNA): TGTGCCAGCAGTACCTCAGACAGAAACTATGGCTACACCTTC. This gives the protein CASSTSDRNYGYTF.